This T cell receptor beta chain comes out of a study of OX40 agonist ivuxolimab in advanced cancers. General study findings and limits: With doses of 0.1-3.0 mg/kg, partial responders showed among the lowest clonal expansion.

With respect to this clone: Its antigen is undetermined.

Assay used: immunoSEQ multiplex PCR; TCRdb lists only in-frame clones, some missing. The data hold 35,000 to 45,000 clones, with over 65% observed a single time. The source is an adult with an advanced solid tumor such as melanoma, head and neck, liver or kidney cancer. Source: CD4+ or CD8+ T cells sorted from blood, taken in a trial of the OX40 agonist ivuxolimab.

In nucleotides, the CDR3 is TGTGCCAGTAGTATAGGGTCTGGAAACACCATATATTTT. Amino acids: CASSIGSGNTIYF. The chain is built from TRBV19 and TRBJ1-3; D gene ambiguous. Germline-derived CDR1 and CDR2 are LNHDA and SQIVND (reference sequence). This CDR3 is 13 amino acids long. Trimming pared 1 base from V and 1 base from J, leaving 2 bases between.